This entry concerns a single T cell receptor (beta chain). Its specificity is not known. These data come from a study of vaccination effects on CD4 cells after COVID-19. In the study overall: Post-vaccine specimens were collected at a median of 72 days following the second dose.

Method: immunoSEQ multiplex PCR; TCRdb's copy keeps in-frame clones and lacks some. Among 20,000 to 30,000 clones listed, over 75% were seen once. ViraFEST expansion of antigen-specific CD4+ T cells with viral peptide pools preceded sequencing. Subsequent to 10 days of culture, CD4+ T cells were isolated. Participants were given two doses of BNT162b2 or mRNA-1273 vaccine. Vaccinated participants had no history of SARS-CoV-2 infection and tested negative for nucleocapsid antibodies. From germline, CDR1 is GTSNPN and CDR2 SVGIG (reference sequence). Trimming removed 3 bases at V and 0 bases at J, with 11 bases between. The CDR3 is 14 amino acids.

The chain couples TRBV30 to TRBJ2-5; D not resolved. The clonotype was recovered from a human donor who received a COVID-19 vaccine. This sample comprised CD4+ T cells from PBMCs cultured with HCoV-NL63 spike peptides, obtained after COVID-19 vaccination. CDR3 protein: CAWSPGGHQETQYF. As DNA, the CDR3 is TGTGCCTGGAGCCCTGGCGGTCACCAAGAGACCCAGTACTTC.